This TCR beta chain was sequenced in a study of cytomegalovirus exposure and HLA in healthy donors. Study-wide results and limits: CMV serostatus stood as the only immune exposure information on hand. Several of the most significant clusters were apparently associated with common viral pathogens in a later analysis.

Primers for the PCR totalled 60 Vbeta and 13 Jbeta. Method: immunoSEQ multiplex PCR; TCRdb's copy keeps in-frame clones and lacks some. The repertoire includes 150,000 to 200,000 clones, around 83% of them detected once, and 1.6% sits in the top ten. The CDR3 spans 15 residues. The germline CDR1 and CDR2 sequences are MNHEY and SVGAGI. J was trimmed by 5 bases and V by 0 bases; bases with no gene match: 6. Turning to this clone: Antigen: not known.

The clonotype comes from a man in his fifties or sixties in good health and CMV-seronegative. The chain couples TRBV6-5 to TRBJ2-7; 8 positions match TRBD2. Material: PBMCs. The chain's CDR3 is CASSYSAGGAHEQYF. The DNA for the CDR3 is TGTGCCAGCAGTTACTCGGCCGGGGGGGCCCACGAGCAGTACTTC.